The clone carrying this TCR beta chain was observed a handful of times. The data are from a study of T-cell reconstitution after alpha-beta-depleted transplantation in children. Preparation of the TCRbeta library involved a method that used unique molecular identifiers. TCRdb reprocessed the PCR reads via MiXCR and lists one record per CDR3 protein. This table has hundreds of thousands of distinct CDR3 sequences, 10% appearing once. The CDR3 contains 16 residues. V shed 5 bases, J shed 3 bases, and the junction held 10 bases outside the gene matches. Germline V gives CDR1 SGHAT, CDR2 FQNNGV. The V call is TRBV11-2, the J call TRBJ2-7, with TRBD2 matching 10 bases. Sequenced here: PBMCs from the stem cell graft donor, sampled from the stem cell graft. The TCR originated in a human donor who donated a stem cell graft to a child with acute myeloid leukemia. CDR3 nucleotide sequence: TGTGCCAGCAGCGTCCGTACTAGCGGGGTCTACTACGAGCAGTACTTC. It translates to CASSVRTSGVYYEQYF.